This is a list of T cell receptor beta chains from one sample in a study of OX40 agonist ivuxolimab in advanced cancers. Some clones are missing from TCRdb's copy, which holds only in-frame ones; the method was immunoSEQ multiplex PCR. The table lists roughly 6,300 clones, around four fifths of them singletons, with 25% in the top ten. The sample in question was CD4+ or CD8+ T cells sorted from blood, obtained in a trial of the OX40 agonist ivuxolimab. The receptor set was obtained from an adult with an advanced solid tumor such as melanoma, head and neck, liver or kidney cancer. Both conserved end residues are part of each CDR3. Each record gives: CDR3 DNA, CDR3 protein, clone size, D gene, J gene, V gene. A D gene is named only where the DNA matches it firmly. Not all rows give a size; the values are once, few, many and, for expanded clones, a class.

DNA: TGTGCCAGCAGCGGGGGGTCTCTCGGGGAGACCCAGTACTTC
CDR3: CASSGGSLGETQYF
size: .
D: .
J: TRBJ2-5
V: TRBV9

DNA: TGCGCCAGCAGCCAAGATCCCGAGGGGAGAATTGGAAACACCATATATTTT
CDR3: CASSQDPEGRIGNTIYF
size: .
D: .
J: TRBJ1-3
V: TRBV4-1

DNA: TGCGCCAGCAGCCAGCGGACAGGGGGCAGGGAGACCCAGTACTTC
CDR3: CASSQRTGGRETQYF
size: .
D: TRBD1
J: TRBJ2-5
V: TRBV4-3

DNA: TGTGCCAGCAGAAGAACGGGCGGGAACTATGGCTACACCTTC
CDR3: CASRRTGGNYGYTF
size: .
D: .
J: TRBJ1-2
V: TRBV25-1

DNA: TGTGCCAGCAGTTTGGCGGGGGACTACGAGCAGTACTTC
CDR3: CASSLAGDYEQYF
size: .
D: TRBD2
J: TRBJ2-7
V: TRBV28

DNA: TGTGCCAGCAGCCCACAGGGGGGGAAGTACACTGAAGCTTTCTTT
CDR3: CASSPQGGKYTEAFF
size: .
D: TRBD1
J: TRBJ1-1
V: TRBV7-9

DNA: TGTGCCAGCAGCTGGGGCACAGATACGCAGTATTTT
CDR3: CASSWGTDTQYF
size: .
D: .
J: TRBJ2-3
V: TRBV5-4

DNA: TGTGCCAGTAGTATAGGGACTAGCGGATACAATGAGCAGTTCTTC
CDR3: CASSIGTSGYNEQFF
size: few
D: TRBD2
J: TRBJ2-1
V: TRBV19

DNA: TGTGCCAGCAGTGACGGCGGGGGGCGTGGCTACACCTTC
CDR3: CASSDGGGRGYTF
size: .
D: .
J: TRBJ1-2
V: TRBV6-1

DNA: TGTGCCAGCAGTTTAGGGTCGGGAGCGAGTGGAAATGAGCAGTTCTTC
CDR3: CASSLGSGASGNEQFF
size: few
D: .
J: TRBJ2-1
V: TRBV28

DNA: TGTGCCACTACCACAGGGAACGGTCAGCCCCAGCATTTT
CDR3: CATTTGNGQPQHF
size: .
D: .
J: TRBJ1-5
V: TRBV28

DNA: TGCGCCAGCAGCCAAGAAGGTGGGACCCCCTACGAGCAGTACTTC
CDR3: CASSQEGGTPYEQYF
size: .
D: .
J: TRBJ2-7
V: TRBV4-1

DNA: TGCGCCAGCAGCCAAGAAGGACTAGCCCTCAGCACAGATACGCAGTATTTT
CDR3: CASSQEGLALSTDTQYF
size: once
D: TRBD2
J: TRBJ2-3
V: TRBV23-1

DNA: TGTGCCAGCAGCTTGAGTCCAGCGGGATACAATGAGCAGTTCTTC
CDR3: CASSLSPAGYNEQFF
size: .
D: TRBD2
J: TRBJ2-1
V: TRBV5-8

DNA: TGTGCCAGCGCGATTAGCGGGGAGCTGTACGAGCAGTACTTC
CDR3: CASAISGELYEQYF
size: .
D: TRBD2
J: TRBJ2-7
V: TRBV27

DNA: TGTGCCAGCAGTTTAGGGACAGGGGTCGGGGATACGCAGTATTTT
CDR3: CASSLGTGVGDTQYF
size: .
D: TRBD1
J: TRBJ2-3
V: TRBV27

DNA: TGTGCCAGCAGCTTGGGGACCGTCATGAACACTGAAGCTTTCTTT
CDR3: CASSLGTVMNTEAFF
size: .
D: .
J: TRBJ1-1
V: TRBV5-6

DNA: TGTGCCAGCAGCCCACCCGGCGAGCAGTACTTC
CDR3: CASSPPGEQYF
size: .
D: .
J: TRBJ2-7
V: TRBV11-2

DNA: TGTGCCAGCAGCTGGGCCACAGGGGGGACTGAAGCTTTCTTT
CDR3: CASSWATGGTEAFF
size: .
D: TRBD1
J: TRBJ1-1
V: TRBV7-2

DNA: TGTGCCAGCAGTTACGGGGGCAGGGCTAATGAAAAACTGTTTTTT
CDR3: CASSYGGRANEKLFF
size: .
D: .
J: TRBJ1-4
V: TRBV6-5

DNA: TGCGCCAGCAGCCAAGACGGCGGGGGCTCCTACGAGCAGTACTTC
CDR3: CASSQDGGGSYEQYF
size: medium-sized
D: TRBD2
J: TRBJ2-7
V: TRBV4-3

DNA: TGCGCCAGCATCGAAAGGAACACCGGGGAGCTGTTTTTT
CDR3: CASIERNTGELFF
size: .
D: .
J: TRBJ2-2
V: TRBV5-1

DNA: TGCAGCGTTGAAGATGCAGGGGAGGCTGGAAACACCATATATTTT
CDR3: CSVEDAGEAGNTIYF
size: few
D: .
J: TRBJ1-3
V: TRBV29-1

DNA: TGTGCCAGCAGCCGGGGCCATTCCTACGAGCAGTACTTC
CDR3: CASSRGHSYEQYF
size: .
D: .
J: TRBJ2-7
V: TRBV5-4

DNA: TGCAGCGTGGAGCCAGGGGAGCGCGACGAGCAGTACTTC
CDR3: CSVEPGERDEQYF
size: .
D: .
J: TRBJ2-7
V: TRBV29-1

DNA: TGTGCCAGCAGTTGGGACAGTTCAGGCTACACCTTC
CDR3: CASSWDSSGYTF
size: .
D: .
J: TRBJ1-2
V: TRBV7-5

DNA: TGTGCCAGCAGCCTAAGCCCAGGGACGCCAGGGGATGGCTACACCTTC
CDR3: CASSLSPGTPGDGYTF
size: .
D: .
J: TRBJ1-2
V: TRBV7-9

DNA: TGTGCCAGTAGTATTTCTAGCGGGAACCAAGAGACCCAGTACTTC
CDR3: CASSISSGNQETQYF
size: .
D: TRBD2
J: TRBJ2-5
V: TRBV19

DNA: TGCGCCAGCAGTGATGTTCAGAATGAGCAGTTCTTC
CDR3: CASSDVQNEQFF
size: .
D: .
J: TRBJ2-1
V: TRBV10-1

DNA: TGCGCCAGCAGCTTGGGGGGGCTGTACACCGGGGAGCTGTTTTTT
CDR3: CASSLGGLYTGELFF
size: .
D: .
J: TRBJ2-2
V: TRBV5-1

DNA: TGTGCCAGCAGGACGGAAAGCTCCTATAATTCACCCCTCCACTTT
CDR3: CASRTESSYNSPLHF
size: .
D: .
J: TRBJ1-6
V: TRBV5-4

DNA: TGTGCCAGCAGCTTAGATTATGGCTACACCTTC
CDR3: CASSLDYGYTF
size: .
D: .
J: TRBJ1-2
V: TRBV11-1

DNA: TGTGCCAGCAGCCCGGGACAGTATGGCTACACCTTC
CDR3: CASSPGQYGYTF
size: .
D: TRBD1
J: TRBJ1-2
V: TRBV14

DNA: TGCGCCAGCAGCTTGGGGGCAGAACAGTACTTC
CDR3: CASSLGAEQYF
size: .
D: .
J: TRBJ2-7
V: TRBV5-1

DNA: TGTGCCAGCGGCGGACCGAACACCGGGGAGCTGTTTTTT
CDR3: CASGGPNTGELFF
size: .
D: .
J: TRBJ2-2
V: TRBV28

DNA: TGCAGCGTTGAAGGTCCTAGCGGGAGGGGTACTAGTACAGATACGCAGTATTTT
CDR3: CSVEGPSGRGTSTDTQYF
size: .
D: TRBD2
J: TRBJ2-3
V: TRBV29-1

DNA: TGTGCCAGTAGTATGGAGGACGGAGATACGCAGTATTTT
CDR3: CASSMEDGDTQYF
size: .
D: .
J: TRBJ2-3
V: TRBV19

DNA: TGTGCCACCTCGACAGGGGACTATGGCTACACCTTC
CDR3: CATSTGDYGYTF
size: .
D: TRBD1
J: TRBJ1-2
V: TRBV15

DNA: TGCGCCAGCAGCCTGGGACTAGCGTTGGAGGAGCAGTTCTTC
CDR3: CASSLGLALEEQFF
size: once
D: TRBD2
J: TRBJ2-1
V: TRBV5-1

DNA: TGTGCCAGCAGTTTTACTAACAATGAGCAGTTCTTC
CDR3: CASSFTNNEQFF
size: few
D: .
J: TRBJ2-1
V: TRBV6-5

DNA: TGCAGCGTTCCCGCAGTGGCAGGACCTATGAACACTGAAGCTTTCTTT
CDR3: CSVPAVAGPMNTEAFF
size: .
D: .
J: TRBJ1-1
V: TRBV29-1

DNA: TGTGCCAGCAGCCAAGTTCACCTTAATAACTATGGCTACACCTTC
CDR3: CASSQVHLNNYGYTF
size: few
D: .
J: TRBJ1-2
V: TRBV14

DNA: TGCGCCAGCACGGGGACACCCCCCACAGATACGCAGTATTTT
CDR3: CASTGTPPTDTQYF
size: .
D: .
J: TRBJ2-3
V: TRBV10-2

DNA: TGCGCCAGCGGGGGACAGGATTTTGTCAATCAGCCCCAGCATTTT
CDR3: CASGGQDFVNQPQHF
size: .
D: TRBD1
J: TRBJ1-5
V: TRBV10-2

DNA: TGTGCCAGTAAGGACACCTTAATGGAATATGGCTACACCTTC
CDR3: CASKDTLMEYGYTF
size: .
D: .
J: TRBJ1-2
V: TRBV19